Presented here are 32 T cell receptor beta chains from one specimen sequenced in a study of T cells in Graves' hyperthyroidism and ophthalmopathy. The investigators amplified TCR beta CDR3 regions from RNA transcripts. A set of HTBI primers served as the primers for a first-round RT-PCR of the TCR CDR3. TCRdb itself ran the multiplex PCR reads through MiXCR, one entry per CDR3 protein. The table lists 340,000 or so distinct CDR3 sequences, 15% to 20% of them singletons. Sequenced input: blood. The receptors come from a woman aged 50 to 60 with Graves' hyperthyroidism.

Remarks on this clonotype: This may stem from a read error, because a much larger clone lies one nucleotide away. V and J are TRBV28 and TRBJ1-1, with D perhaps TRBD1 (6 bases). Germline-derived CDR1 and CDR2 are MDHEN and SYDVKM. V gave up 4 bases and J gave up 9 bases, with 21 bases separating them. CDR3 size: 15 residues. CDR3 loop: CASSSPHSLGGQAFF. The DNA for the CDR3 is TGTGCCAGCAGTTCCCCTCACTCGTTAGGGGGACAAGCTTTCTTT.

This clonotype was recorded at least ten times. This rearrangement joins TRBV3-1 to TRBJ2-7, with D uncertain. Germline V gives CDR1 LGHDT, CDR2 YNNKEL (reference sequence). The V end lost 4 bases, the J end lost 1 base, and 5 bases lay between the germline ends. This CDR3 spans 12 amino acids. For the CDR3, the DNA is TGTGCCAGCAGCCTCCAGTCCTACGAGCAGTACTTC. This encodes CASSLQSYEQYF.

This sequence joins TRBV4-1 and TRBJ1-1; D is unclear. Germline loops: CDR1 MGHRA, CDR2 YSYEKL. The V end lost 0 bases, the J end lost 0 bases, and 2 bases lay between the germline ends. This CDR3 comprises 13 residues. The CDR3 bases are TGCGCCAGCAGCCAAGATGTGAACACTGAAGCTTTCTTT. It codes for CASSQDVNTEAFF.

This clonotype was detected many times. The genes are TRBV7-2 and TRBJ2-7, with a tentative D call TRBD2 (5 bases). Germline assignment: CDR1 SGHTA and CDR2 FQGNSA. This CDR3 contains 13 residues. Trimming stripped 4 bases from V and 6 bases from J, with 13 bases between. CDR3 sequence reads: CASSSWERPEQYV. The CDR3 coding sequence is TGTGCCAGCAGCTCCTGGGAGCGTCCCGAGCAGTACGTC.

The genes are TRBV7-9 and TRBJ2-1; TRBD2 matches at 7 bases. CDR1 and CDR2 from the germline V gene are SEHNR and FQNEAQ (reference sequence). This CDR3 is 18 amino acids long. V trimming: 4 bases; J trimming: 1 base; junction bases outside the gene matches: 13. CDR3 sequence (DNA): TGTGCCAGCAGCTCCGCGGGGGACGGGAGGAGGTCCTACAATGAGCAGTTCTTC. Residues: CASSSAGDGRRSYNEQFF.

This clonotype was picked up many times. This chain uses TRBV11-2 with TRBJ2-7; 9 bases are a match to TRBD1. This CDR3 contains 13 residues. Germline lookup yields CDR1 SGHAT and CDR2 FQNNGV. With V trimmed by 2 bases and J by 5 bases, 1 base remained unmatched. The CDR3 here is CASSLTGGNEQYV. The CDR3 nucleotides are TGTGCCAGCAGCTTAACAGGGGGCAACGAGCAGTACGTC.

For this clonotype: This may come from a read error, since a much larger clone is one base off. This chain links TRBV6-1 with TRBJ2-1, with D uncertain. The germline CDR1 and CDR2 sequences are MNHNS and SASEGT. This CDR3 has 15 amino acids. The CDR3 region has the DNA TGTGCCAGCACCACATCTCTGGGCTCCTACAATGAGCGGTTCTTC. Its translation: CASTTSLGSYNERFF.

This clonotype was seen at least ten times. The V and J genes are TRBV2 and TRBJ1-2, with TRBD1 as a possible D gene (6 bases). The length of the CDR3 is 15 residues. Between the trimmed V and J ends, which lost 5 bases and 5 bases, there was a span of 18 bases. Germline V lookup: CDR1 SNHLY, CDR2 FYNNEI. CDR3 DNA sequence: TGTGCCAGCAGTCTTGAACAGGGACGGGAGTATGGCTACACCTTC. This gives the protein CASSLEQGREYGYTF.

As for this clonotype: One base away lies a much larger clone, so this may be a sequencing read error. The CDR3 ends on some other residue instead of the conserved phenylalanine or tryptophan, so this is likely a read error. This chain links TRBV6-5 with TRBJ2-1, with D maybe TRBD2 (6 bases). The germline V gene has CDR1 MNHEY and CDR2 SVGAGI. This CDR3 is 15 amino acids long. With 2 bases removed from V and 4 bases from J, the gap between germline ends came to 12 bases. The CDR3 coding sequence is TGTGCCAGCAGTTACACGCGGGGCAAGTACAATGAGCAGTTCTCC. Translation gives CASSYTRGKYNEQFS.

The CDR3 DNA is TGTGCCAGCAGCACGGACGGGAACAATCAGCCCCAGCATTTT. Translating it yields CASSTDGNNQPQHF. The chain uses TRBV6-1 and TRBJ1-5; D is uncertain. V was trimmed by 6 bases and J by 3 bases, leaving 12 bases between them. CDR3 length: 14 residues. Germline V gene data show CDR1 as MNHNS and CDR2 as SASEGT.

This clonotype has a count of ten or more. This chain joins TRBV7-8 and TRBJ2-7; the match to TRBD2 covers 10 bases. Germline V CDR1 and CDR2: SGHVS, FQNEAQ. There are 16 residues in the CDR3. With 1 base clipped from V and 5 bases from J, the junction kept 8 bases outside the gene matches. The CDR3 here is CASSLERLAGGHEQYF. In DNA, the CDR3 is TGTGCCAGCAGCTTAGAAAGACTAGCGGGCGGCCACGAGCAGTACTTC.

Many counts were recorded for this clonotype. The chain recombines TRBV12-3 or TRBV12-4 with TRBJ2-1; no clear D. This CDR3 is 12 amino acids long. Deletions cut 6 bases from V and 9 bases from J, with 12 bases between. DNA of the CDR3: TGTGCCAGCAGCCCCGGATATGGTGAGCAGTTCTTC. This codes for CASSPGYGEQFF.

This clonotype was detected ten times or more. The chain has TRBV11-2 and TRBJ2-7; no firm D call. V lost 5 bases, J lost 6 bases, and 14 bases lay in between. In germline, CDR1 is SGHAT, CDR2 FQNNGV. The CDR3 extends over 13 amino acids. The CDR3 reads CASSPQESSEQYF. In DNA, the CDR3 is TGTGCCAGCAGCCCCCAGGAGTCGAGCGAGCAGTACTTC.

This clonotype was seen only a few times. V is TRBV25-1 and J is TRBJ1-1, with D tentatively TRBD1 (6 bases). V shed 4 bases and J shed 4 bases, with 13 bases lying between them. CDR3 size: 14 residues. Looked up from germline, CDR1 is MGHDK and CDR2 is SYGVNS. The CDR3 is CASSVTGSGTEAFF. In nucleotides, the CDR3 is TGTGCCAGCAGTGTTACAGGGTCGGGCACTGAAGCTTTCTTT.

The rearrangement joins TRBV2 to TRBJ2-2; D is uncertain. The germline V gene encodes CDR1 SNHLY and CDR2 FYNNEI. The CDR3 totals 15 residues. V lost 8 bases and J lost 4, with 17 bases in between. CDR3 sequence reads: CASSEKGPGTGELFF. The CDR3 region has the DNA TGTGCCAGCTCTGAGAAGGGTCCCGGCACCGGGGAGCTGTTTTTT.

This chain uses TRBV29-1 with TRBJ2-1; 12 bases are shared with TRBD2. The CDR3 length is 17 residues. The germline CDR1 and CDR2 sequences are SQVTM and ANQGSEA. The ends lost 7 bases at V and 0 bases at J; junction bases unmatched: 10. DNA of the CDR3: TGCAGCGCCGGTGGGACTAGCGGGTTGGGCTCCTACAATGAGCAGTTCTTC. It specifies CSAGGTSGLGSYNEQFF.

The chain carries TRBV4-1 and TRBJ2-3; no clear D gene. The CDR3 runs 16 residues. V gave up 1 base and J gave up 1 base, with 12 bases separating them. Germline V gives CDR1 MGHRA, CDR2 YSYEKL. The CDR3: CASSQVTRSRTDTQYF. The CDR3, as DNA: TGCGCCAGCAGCCAAGTTACACGGTCCCGCACAGATACGCAGTATTTT.

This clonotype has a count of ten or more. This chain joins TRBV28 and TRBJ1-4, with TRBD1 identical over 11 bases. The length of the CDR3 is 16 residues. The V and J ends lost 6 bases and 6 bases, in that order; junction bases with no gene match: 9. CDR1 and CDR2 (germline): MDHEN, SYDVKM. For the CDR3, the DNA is TGTGCCAGCAGAACCGGACAGGGGGCGCGTTATGAAAAACTGTTTTTT. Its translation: CASRTGQGARYEKLFF.

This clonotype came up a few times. Written as DNA, the CDR3 is TGTGCCAGCAGCGTAGCGGGAGGCCTCACGGATACGCAGTATTTT. Its translation is CASSVAGGLTDTQYF. J is TRBJ2-3 and V is TRBV9; 7 bases line up with TRBD2. The junction had 7 bases not matched to a gene; V was cut back by 0 bases and J by 6 bases. Germline lookup yields CDR1 SGDLS and CDR2 YYNGEE. This CDR3 is 15 amino acids long. Together with reference TRBV9 and TRBJ2-3, the CDR3 gives the full variable domain: DSGVTQTPKHLITATGQRVTLRCSPRSGDLSVYWYQQSLDQGLQFLIQYYNGEERAKGNILERFSAQQFPDLHSELNLSSLELGDSALYFCASSVAGGLTDTQYFGPGTRLTVL.

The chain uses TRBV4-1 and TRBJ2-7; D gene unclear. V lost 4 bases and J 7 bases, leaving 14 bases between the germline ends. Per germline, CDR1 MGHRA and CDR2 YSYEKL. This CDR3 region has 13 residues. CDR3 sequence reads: CASSLSYGSEQYV. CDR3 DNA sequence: TGCGCCAGCAGCCTAAGCTACGGCAGTGAGCAGTACGTC.

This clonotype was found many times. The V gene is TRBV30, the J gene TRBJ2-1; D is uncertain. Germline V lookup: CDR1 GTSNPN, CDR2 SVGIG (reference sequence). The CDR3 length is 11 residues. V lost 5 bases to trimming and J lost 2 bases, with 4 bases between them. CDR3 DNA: TGTGCCTGGGCTACCTACAATGAGCAGTTCTTC. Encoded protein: CAWATYNEQFF.

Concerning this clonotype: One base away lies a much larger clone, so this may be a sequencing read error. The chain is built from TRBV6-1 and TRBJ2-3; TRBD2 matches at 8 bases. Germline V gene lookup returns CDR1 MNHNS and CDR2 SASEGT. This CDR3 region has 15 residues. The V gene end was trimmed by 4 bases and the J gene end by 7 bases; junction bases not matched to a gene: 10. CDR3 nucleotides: TGTGCCAGCAGTGCAAAAACGGGAGGGGGTTATACGCAGTATTTT. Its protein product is CASSAKTGGGYTQYF.

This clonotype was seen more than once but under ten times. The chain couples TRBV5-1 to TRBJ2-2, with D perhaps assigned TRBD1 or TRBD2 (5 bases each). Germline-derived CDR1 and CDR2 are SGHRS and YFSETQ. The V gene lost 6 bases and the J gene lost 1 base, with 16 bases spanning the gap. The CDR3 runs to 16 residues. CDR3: CASTWGSGRNTGELFF. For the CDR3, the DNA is TGCGCCAGCACCTGGGGTTCAGGGAGGAACACCGGGGAGCTGTTTTTT.

CDR3 in amino acids: CASSSRSRLNQPQHF. The CDR3, as DNA: TGTGCCAGCAGTTCCAGAAGCAGGCTAAATCAGCCCCAGCATTTT. This rearrangement joins TRBV12-3 or TRBV12-4 to TRBJ1-5; no definite D call. The CDR3 has 15 residues. V lost 4 bases and J 4 bases, leaving 14 bases between the germline ends.

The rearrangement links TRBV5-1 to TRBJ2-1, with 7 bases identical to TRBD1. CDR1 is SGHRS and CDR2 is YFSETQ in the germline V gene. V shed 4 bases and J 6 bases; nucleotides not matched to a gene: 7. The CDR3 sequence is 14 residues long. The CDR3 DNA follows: TGCGCCAGCAGCAGACAGGGTCCTGGCAATGAGCAGTTCTTC. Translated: CASSRQGPGNEQFF. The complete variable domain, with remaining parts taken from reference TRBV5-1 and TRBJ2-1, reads KAGVTQTPRYLIKTRGQQVTLSCSPISGHRSVSWYQQTPGQGLQFLFEYFSETQRNKGNFPGRFSGRQFSNSRSEMNVSTLELGDSALYLCASSRQGPGNEQFFGPGTRLTVL.

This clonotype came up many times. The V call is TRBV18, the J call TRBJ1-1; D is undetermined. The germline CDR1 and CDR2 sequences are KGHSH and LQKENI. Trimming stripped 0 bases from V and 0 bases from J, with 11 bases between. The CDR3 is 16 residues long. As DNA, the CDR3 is TGTGCCAGCTCACCACCCCCCGACGGATTGAACACTGAAGCTTTCTTT. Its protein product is CASSPPPDGLNTEAFF.

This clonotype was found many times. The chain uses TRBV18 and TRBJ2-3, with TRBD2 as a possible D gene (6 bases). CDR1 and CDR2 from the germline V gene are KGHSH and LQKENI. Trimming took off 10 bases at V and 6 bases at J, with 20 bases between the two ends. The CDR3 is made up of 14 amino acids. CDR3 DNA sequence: TGTGCCACCACCGTCGGGACTCTTGGCGATACGCAGTATTTT. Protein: CATTVGTLGDTQYF.

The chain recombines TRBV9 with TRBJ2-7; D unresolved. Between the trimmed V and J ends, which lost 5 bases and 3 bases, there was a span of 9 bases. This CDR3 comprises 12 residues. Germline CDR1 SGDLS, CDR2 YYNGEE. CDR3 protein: CASRRNVYEQYV. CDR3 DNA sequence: TGTGCCAGCAGACGCAACGTCTACGAGCAGTACGTC.

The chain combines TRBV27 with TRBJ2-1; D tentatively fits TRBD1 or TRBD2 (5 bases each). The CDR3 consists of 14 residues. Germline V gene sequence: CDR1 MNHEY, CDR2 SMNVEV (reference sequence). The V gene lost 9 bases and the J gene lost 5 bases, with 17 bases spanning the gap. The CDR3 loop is CASTGRGANNEQFF. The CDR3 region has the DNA TGTGCCAGTACGGGTCGGGGCGCGAACAATGAGCAGTTCTTC.

CDR3 in DNA: TGCGCCAGCAGTGAAGACAGTCTAGCGGGAAACGAGCAGTACTTC. As protein: CASSEDSLAGNEQYF. V is TRBV10-1 and J is TRBJ2-7; 9 bases map to TRBD2. Per the germline V gene, CDR1 is WNHNN and CDR2 is SYGVQD (reference sequence). CDR3 length: 15 amino acids. V dropped 3 bases and J dropped 5; count of bases not matched to a gene: 8.

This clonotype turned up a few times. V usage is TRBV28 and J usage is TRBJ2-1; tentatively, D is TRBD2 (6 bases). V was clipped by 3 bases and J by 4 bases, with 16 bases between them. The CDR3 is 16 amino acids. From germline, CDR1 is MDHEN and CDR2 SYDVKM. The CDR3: CASSLSGSTAYNEQFF. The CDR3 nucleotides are TGTGCCAGCAGTTTGTCCGGGAGCACCGCATACAATGAGCAGTTCTTC.

The CDR3 DNA is TGCGCCAGCAGCCAAGGGGGGGCCAGCGCAGATACGCAGTATTTT. Its translation: CASSQGGASADTQYF. V is TRBV4-1 and J is TRBJ2-3; D is possibly TRBD1 or TRBD2 (6 bases each). The germline gives CDR1 MGHRA, CDR2 YSYEKL. The CDR3 runs 15 residues. Trimming shortened V by 1 base and J by 4 bases, and 12 bases separated the two germline ends.